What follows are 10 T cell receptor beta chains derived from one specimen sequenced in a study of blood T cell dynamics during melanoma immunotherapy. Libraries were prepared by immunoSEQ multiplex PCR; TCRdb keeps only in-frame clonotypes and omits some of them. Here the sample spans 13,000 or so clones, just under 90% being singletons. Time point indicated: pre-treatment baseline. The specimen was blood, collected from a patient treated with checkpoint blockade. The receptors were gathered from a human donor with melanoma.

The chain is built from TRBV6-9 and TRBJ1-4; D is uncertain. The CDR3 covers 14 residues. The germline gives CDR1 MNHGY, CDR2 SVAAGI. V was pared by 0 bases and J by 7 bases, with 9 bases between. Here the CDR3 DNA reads TGTGCCAGCAGTTATTCCGAATGGGGTGAAAAACTGTTTTTT. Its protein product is CASSYSEWGEKLFF.

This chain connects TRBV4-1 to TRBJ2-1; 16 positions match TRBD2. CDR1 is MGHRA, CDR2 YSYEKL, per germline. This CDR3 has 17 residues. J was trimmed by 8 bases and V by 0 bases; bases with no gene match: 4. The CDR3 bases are TGCGCCAGCAGCCAAGAGGGGACTAGCGGGAGGGCCTATGAGCAGTTCTTC. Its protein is CASSQEGTSGRAYEQFF.

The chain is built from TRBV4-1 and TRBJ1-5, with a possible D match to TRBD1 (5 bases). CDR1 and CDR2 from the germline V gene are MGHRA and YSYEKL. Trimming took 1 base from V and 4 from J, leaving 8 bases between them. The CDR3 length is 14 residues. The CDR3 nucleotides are TGCGCCAGCAGCCAAGGCAGGGATAATCAGCCCCAGCATTTT. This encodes CASSQGRDNQPQHF.

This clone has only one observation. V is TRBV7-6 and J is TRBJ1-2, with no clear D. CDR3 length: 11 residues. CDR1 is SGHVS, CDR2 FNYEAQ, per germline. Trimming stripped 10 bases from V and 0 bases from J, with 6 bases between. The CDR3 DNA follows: TGTGCCACAGCGGCTAACTATGGCTACACCTTC. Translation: CATAANYGYTF.

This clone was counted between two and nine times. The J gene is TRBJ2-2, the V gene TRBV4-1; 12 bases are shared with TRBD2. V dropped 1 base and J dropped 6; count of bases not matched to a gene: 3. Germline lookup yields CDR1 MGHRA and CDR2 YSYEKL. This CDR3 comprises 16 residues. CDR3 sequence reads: CASSQAGLAGSGELFF. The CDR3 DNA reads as TGCGCCAGCAGCCAAGCCGGACTAGCGGGATCCGGGGAGCTGTTTTTT.

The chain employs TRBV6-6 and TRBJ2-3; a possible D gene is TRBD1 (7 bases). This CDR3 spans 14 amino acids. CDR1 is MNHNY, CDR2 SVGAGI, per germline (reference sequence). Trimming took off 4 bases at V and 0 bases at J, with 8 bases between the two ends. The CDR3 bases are TGTGCCAGCAGTTCAGGGGGGAGCACAGATACGCAGTATTTT. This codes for CASSSGGSTDTQYF.

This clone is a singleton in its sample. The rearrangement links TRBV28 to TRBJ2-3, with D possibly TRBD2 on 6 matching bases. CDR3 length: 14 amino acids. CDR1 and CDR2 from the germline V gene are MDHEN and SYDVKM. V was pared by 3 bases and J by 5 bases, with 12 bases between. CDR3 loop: CASSLTRGGDTQYF. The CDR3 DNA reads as TGTGCCAGCAGTTTGACTAGGGGTGGAGATACGCAGTATTTT.

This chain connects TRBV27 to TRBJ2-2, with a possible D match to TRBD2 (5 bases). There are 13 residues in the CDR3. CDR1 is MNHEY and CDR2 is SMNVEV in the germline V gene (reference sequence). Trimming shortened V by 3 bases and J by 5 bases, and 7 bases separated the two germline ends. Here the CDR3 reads CASSFSGTGELFF. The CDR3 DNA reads TGTGCCAGCAGTTTCTCGGGAACCGGGGAGCTGTTTTTT.

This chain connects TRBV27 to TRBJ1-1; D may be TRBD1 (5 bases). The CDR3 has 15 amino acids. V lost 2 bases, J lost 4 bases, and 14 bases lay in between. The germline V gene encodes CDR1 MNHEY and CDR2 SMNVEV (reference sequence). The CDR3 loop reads CASSLRAGAITEAFF. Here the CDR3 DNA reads TGTGCCAGCAGTTTAAGAGCCGGGGCCATCACTGAAGCTTTCTTT.

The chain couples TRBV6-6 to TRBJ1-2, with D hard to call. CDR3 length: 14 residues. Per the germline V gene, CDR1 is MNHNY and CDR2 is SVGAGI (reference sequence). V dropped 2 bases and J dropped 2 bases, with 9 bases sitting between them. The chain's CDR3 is CASSYLPTNYGYTF. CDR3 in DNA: TGTGCCAGCAGTTACCTCCCGACGAACTATGGCTACACCTTC.